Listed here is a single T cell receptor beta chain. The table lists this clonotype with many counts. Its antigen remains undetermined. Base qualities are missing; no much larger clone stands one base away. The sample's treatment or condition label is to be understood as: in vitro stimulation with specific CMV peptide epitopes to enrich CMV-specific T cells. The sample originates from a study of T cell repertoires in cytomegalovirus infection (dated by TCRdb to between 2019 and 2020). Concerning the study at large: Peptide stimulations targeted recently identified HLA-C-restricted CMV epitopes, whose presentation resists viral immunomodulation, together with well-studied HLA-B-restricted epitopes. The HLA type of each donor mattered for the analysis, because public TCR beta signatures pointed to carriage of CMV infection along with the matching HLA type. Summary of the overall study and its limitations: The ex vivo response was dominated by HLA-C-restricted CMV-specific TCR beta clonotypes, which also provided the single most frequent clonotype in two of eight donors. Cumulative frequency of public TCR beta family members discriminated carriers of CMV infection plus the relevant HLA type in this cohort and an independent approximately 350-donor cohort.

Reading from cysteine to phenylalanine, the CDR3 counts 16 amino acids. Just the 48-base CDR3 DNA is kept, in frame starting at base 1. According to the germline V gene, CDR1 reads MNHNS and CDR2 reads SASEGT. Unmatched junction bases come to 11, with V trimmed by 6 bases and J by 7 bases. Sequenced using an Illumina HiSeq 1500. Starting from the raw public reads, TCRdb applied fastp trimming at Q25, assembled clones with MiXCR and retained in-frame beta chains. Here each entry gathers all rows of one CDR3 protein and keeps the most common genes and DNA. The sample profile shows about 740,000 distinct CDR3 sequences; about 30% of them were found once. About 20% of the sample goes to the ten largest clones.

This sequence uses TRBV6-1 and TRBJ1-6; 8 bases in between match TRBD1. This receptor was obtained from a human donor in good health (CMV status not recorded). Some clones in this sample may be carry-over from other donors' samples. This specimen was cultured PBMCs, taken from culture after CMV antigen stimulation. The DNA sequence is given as TGTGCCAGCAGGGTATACGGACAGGGTGACAATTCACCCCTCCACTTT. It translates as CASRVYGQGDNSPLHF.